This paragraph covers one TCR beta chain sequence. Sequencing used immunoSEQ multiplex PCR; TCRdb keeps in-frame clones, though not all of them. This table holds about 180,000 clones, around 87% found once. The data stem from a study of cytomegalovirus exposure and HLA in healthy donors. Trimming stripped 5 bases from V and 7 bases from J, with 14 bases between. Germline values: CDR1 MGHDK, CDR2 SYGVNS. CDR3 size: 13 residues. Material: PBMCs. The source is a woman in her thirties in good health and CMV-seronegative. The V and J genes are TRBV25-1 and TRBJ1-2; unclear D gene. CDR3 loop: CASSTPGVSGYTF. The CDR3, as DNA: TGTGCCAGCAGTACCCCCGGGGTATCTGGCTACACCTTC.